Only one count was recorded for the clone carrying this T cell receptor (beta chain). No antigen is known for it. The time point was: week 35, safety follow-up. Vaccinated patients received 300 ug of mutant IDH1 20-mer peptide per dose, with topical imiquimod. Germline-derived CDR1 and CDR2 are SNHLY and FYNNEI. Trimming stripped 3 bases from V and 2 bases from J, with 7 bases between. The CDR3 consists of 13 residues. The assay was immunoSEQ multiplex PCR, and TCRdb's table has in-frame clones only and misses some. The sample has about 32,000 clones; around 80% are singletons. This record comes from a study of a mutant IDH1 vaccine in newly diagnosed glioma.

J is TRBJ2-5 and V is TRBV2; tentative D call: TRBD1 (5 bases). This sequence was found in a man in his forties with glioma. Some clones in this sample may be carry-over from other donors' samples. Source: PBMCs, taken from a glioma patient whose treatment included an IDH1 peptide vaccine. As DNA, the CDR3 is TGTGCCAGCAGTGATGACAGACAAGAGACCCAGTACTTC. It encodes CASSDDRQETQYF.